What follows are 24 T cell receptor beta chains derived from one specimen sequenced in a study of HIV-infected patients and healthy controls (TCRdb year 2014). The study collected follow-up blood from HIV-infected patients roughly three months, about 14 weeks, after antiretroviral therapy began. Whole blood was used without fractionating the cells, so the repertoire represented all peripheral T cells without sorting. The library was made by 5' RACE. The run used an Illumina MiSeq. Roughly 490 ng RNA was reverse transcribed with SuperScript III using primers against the alpha and beta constant regions. Separate alpha and beta chain libraries were made by chain-specific third strand synthesis with multiplexing indices. TCRdb redid the processing of the public reads, applying fastp at Q25 and MiXCR, and retained in-frame beta chains. CDR3 protein sequences are deduplicated, and each keeps its most common genes and DNA. Present in this sample are approximately 2,000 distinct CDR3 sequences, roughly 14% of which were seen just once. 15% to 25% of the sample comes from the top ten.

This specimen consisted of blood, obtained during antiretroviral therapy. These receptors were obtained from an adult with HIV infection.

This clonotype counts as medium-sized. The chain recombines TRBV12-3 or TRBV12-4 with TRBJ1-3; D not resolved. The CDR3 spans 14 residues. V was trimmed by 6 bases and J by 0 bases, leaving 9 bases between them. As DNA, the CDR3 is TGTGCCAGCAGCTTAACGAGCTCTGGAAACACCATATATTTT. Encoded protein: CASSLTSSGNTIYF.

This clonotype is classed as medium-sized. This sequence joins TRBV6-4 and TRBJ1-1; D not certain. This CDR3 region has 13 residues. V lost 9 bases, J lost 0 bases, and 11 bases lay in between. CDR1 MRHNA and CDR2 SNTAGT come from the germline V gene. This CDR3 is CASSRWMNTEAFF. CDR3 nucleotides: TGTGCCAGTTCTAGGTGGATGAACACTGAAGCTTTCTTT.

A word on this clonotype: A much more abundant neighbour one base away suggests this may be a read error. This chain connects TRBV12-3 or TRBV12-4 to TRBJ1-1; D gene unclear. This CDR3 region has 13 residues. V lost 8 bases and J 1 base, leaving 11 bases between the germline ends. The CDR3 bases are TGTGCCAGCTCCCACGGACGGAACACTGAAGCTTTCTTT. This codes for CASSHGRNTEAFF.

By its share, this clonotype is medium-sized (0.01 to 0.1%). The chain recombines TRBV7-2 with TRBJ2-7; no clear D gene. The CDR3 has 14 amino acids. Germline V lookup: CDR1 SGHTA, CDR2 FQGNSA. V lost 0 bases to trimming and J lost 3 bases, with 9 bases between them. CDR3 nucleotide sequence: TGTGCCAGCAGCTTAGCCGCAACGAACTACGAGCAGTACTTC. Amino acid sequence: CASSLAATNYEQYF.

V gene TRBV4-2 combines with J gene TRBJ2-1; D might be TRBD1 (5 bases). Germline CDR1 is LGHNA and CDR2 is YNFKEQ. Trimming stripped 1 base from V and 5 bases from J, with 21 bases between. The CDR3 sequence is 18 residues long. CDR3 loop: CASSQVFGAAVGHNEQFF. Written as DNA, the CDR3 is TGTGCCAGCAGCCAAGTCTTTGGGGCGGCAGTGGGCCACAATGAGCAGTTCTTC.

The chain combines TRBV6-5 with TRBJ1-2, with a possible D match to TRBD1 (5 bases). The CDR3 consists of 17 residues. Germline V CDR1 and CDR2: MNHEY, SVGAGI. V was cut by 2 bases and J by 6 bases, with 22 bases left in between. DNA for the CDR3: TGTGCCAGCAGTTACCGGCCAGGGCTAATCCCCCGGGATGGCTACACCTTC. Its protein product is CASSYRPGLIPRDGYTF.

This clonotype is medium-sized (0.01 to 0.1%) by share. The J gene is TRBJ2-7, the V gene TRBV4-2; D unclear. The CDR3 extends over 12 amino acids. V lost 0 bases and J lost 3, with 3 bases in between. Germline values: CDR1 LGHNA, CDR2 YNFKEQ. The CDR3 DNA sequence: TGTGCCAGCAGCCAAGACAGCTACGAGCAGTACTTC. It encodes CASSQDSYEQYF.

The CDR3, as DNA: TGTGCCAGCAGCAGGGACAGAAACTCCTACGAGCAGTACTTC. It encodes CASSRDRNSYEQYF. The genes are TRBV27 and TRBJ2-7; 7 bases fit TRBD1. The CDR3 totals 14 residues. Trimming cost V 6 bases and J 0 bases; bases outside gene matches: 5. In germline, CDR1 is MNHEY, CDR2 SMNVEV (reference sequence).

This clonotype is termed medium-sized. The chain uses TRBV20-1 and TRBJ1-2; D might be TRBD1 (6 bases). V was trimmed by 4 bases and J by 2 bases, leaving 11 bases between them. This CDR3 comprises 13 residues. Per germline, CDR1 DFQATT and CDR2 SNEGSKA (reference sequence). CDR3 in amino acids: CSAKQGLNYGYTF. DNA for the CDR3: TGCAGTGCTAAACAGGGATTAAACTATGGCTACACCTTC.

This clonotype was seen only a few times. This chain joins TRBV27 and TRBJ1-6, with D maybe TRBD1 (5 bases). Germline lookup yields CDR1 MNHEY and CDR2 SMNVEV (reference sequence). The CDR3 runs 15 residues. V lost 5 bases, J lost 5 bases, and 13 bases lay in between. The chain's CDR3 is CASSAWDRDNSPLHF. The CDR3 nucleotides read TGTGCCAGCAGTGCATGGGACCGCGATAATTCACCCCTCCACTTT.

By its share, this clonotype is medium-sized (0.01 to 0.1%). The chain couples TRBV7-9 to TRBJ1-1, with 8 bases fitting TRBD1. Trimming cost V 3 bases and J 4 bases; bases outside gene matches: 10. CDR3 size: 16 residues. CDR1 SEHNR and CDR2 FQNEAQ come from the germline V gene (reference sequence). In DNA form, the CDR3 reads TGTGCCAGCAGCTTGAGTGGGGACAGGAAACGCACTGAAGCTTTCTTT. Protein: CASSLSGDRKRTEAFF.

About this clonotype itself: One end of the junction varies from germline; a read error may be responsible. The chain links TRBV12-3 or TRBV12-4 to TRBJ1-2, with TRBD1 identical over 7 bases. The CDR3 is made up of 13 amino acids. CDR3 DNA sequence: TGTGCCAGAAGTTTGGGACAGCCAGCTGGATACACCTTC. Translation gives CARSLGQPAGYTF.

This clonotype is termed medium-sized (0.01 to 0.1%). The gene calls are TRBV18 and TRBJ1-1, with D unresolved. The CDR3 is made up of 14 amino acids. Germline loops: CDR1 KGHSH, CDR2 LQKENI. Trimming pared 3 bases from V and 0 bases from J, leaving 8 bases between. CDR3 in DNA: TGTGCCAGCTCACCGCTTAAGATGAACACTGAAGCTTTCTTT. This codes for CASSPLKMNTEAFF.

This clonotype is medium-sized (0.01 to 0.1%) within its sample. V gene TRBV7-9 combines with J gene TRBJ1-1; D remains ambiguous. Trimming pared 2 bases from V and 1 base from J, leaving 5 bases between. Germline CDR1 and CDR2: SEHNR and FQNEAQ (reference sequence). This CDR3 is built from 13 residues. The DNA for the CDR3 is TGTGCCAGCAGCTTACGAGAGAACACTGAAGCTTTCTTT. It yields the protein CASSLRENTEAFF.

The V gene is TRBV21-1, the J gene TRBJ2-2; the D call TRBD2 from the table was never checked on the DNA. TRBV21-1 is marked as a pseudogene. This CDR3 is 16 amino acids long. The DNA of the CDR3 is TGTGCCAGCAGCACGGGTGACCCTCGAAACACCGGGGAGCTGTTTTTT. It codes for CASSTGDPRNTGELFF.

The CDR3 loop reads CASSYGQGYTEAFF. CDR3 sequence (DNA): TGTGCCAGCAGTTACGGACAGGGGTACACTGAAGCTTTCTTT. This rearrangement joins TRBV6-6 to TRBJ1-1; 9 bases line up with TRBD1. J was trimmed by 3 bases and V by 2 bases; bases with no gene match: 1. The CDR3 is 14 amino acids. CDR1 is MNHNY and CDR2 is SVGAGI in the germline V gene (reference sequence).

Within the sample, this clonotype is medium-sized. The chain recombines TRBV20-1 with TRBJ2-3, with 8 bases that match TRBD2. CDR1 is DFQATT and CDR2 is SNEGSKA in the germline V gene (reference sequence). The J segment lost 1 base and the V segment lost 3 bases, leaving 9 bases of the junction unmatched. The CDR3 contains 16 residues. CDR3 residues: CSARELAEQGTDTQYF. The DNA of the CDR3 is TGCAGTGCTAGGGAACTAGCGGAACAAGGCACAGATACGCAGTATTTT.

This clonotype is deemed medium-sized. The rearrangement joins TRBV19 to TRBJ1-5; TRBD1 matches 7 bases. V lost 3 bases and J lost 2; bases outside the gene matches: 7. Germline CDR1 LNHDA, CDR2 SQIVND (reference sequence). The CDR3 loop spans 16 amino acids. CDR3 in DNA: TGTGCCAGTAGTATGATGGGAGGGGGCGGCAATCAGCCCCAGCATTTT. Protein: CASSMMGGGGNQPQHF.

This chain links TRBV12-3 or TRBV12-4 with TRBJ1-5; D uncertain. This CDR3 region has 14 residues. The V and J ends lost 3 bases and 4 bases respectively, with 10 bases between them. The CDR3 coding sequence is TGTGCCAGCAGTTTTGGACGGTCAAATCAGCCCCAGCATTTT. Translating gives CASSFGRSNQPQHF.

This clonotype counts as medium-sized. CDR3: CASSFLASTDTQYF. In DNA form, the CDR3 reads TGTGCCAGCAGCTTCCTAGCGAGCACAGATACGCAGTATTTT. The chain recombines TRBV7-2 with TRBJ2-3; TRBD2 might be the D (6 bases). Trimming removed 3 bases from V and 0 bases from J, with 7 bases in between. Germline values: CDR1 SGHTA, CDR2 FQGNSA. The CDR3 spans 14 residues.

By share, this clonotype counts as medium-sized. The chain has TRBV11-3 and TRBJ1-1, with D uncertain. This CDR3 is built from 11 residues. The germline V and J ends were trimmed by 0 bases and 6 bases, with 2 bases remaining between them. The germline V gene has CDR1 SGHNT and CDR2 YENEEA. The CDR3 bases are TGTGCCAGCAGCTTAGAATCTGAAGCTTTCTTT. Its translation is CASSLESEAFF.

This clonotype was seen a few times. The chain carries TRBV6-5 and TRBJ2-2; D gene ambiguous. This CDR3 has 14 amino acids. CDR1 and CDR2 (germline): MNHEY, SVGAGI. V shed 10 bases and J shed 0 bases, with 12 bases lying between them. The CDR3 nucleotides are TGTGCCACCGTCGACGGGTCGAACACCGGGGAGCTGTTTTTT. Translated: CATVDGSNTGELFF.

This clonotype is labeled medium-sized (0.01 to 0.1%). The chain couples TRBV10-2 to TRBJ2-1, with 9 nucleotides matching TRBD2. V shed 3 bases and J 9 bases; nucleotides not matched to a gene: 9. CDR1 is WSHSY, CDR2 SAAADI, per germline. CDR3 length: 15 amino acids. CDR3 in amino acids: CASSEWASGIGEQFF. The CDR3 DNA reads as TGCGCCAGCAGTGAATGGGCTAGCGGGATCGGTGAGCAGTTCTTC.

By its share, this clonotype is large. The V call is TRBV27, the J call TRBJ1-1; D possibly corresponds to TRBD1 (6 bases). Per the germline V gene, CDR1 is MNHEY and CDR2 is SMNVEV (reference sequence). Trimming cost V 1 base and J 1 base, with 10 bases left between them. The CDR3 runs to 15 residues. This chain's CDR3 is CASSLLGGANTEAFF. The CDR3 bases are TGTGCCAGCAGTTTATTGGGGGGCGCGAACACTGAAGCTTTCTTT.